The source of this TCR beta chain is a study of neurological immune-mediated disorders. General study results and limits: HTLV-1-associated myelopathy had the most TCR clonal expansion, while multiple sclerosis had the least, a level that fell below healthy controls. CDR3 amino acid sequences of expanded clones were not shared across subjects, a result suggesting private repertoires in all groups.

From 15-18 subjects, every sequencing run obtained over 190 million TCR-beta sequences. Each CDR3 protein gets one entry after TCRdb re-called the 5' RACE reads with MiXCR. The sample shows about 53,000 distinct CDR3 sequences, roughly 3.3% of them seen only once. The unsorted libraries had their origin in 2 million PBMCs stored at -80 C. This clonotype was detected ten times or more. Its cognate antigen is unknown. CDR3 length: 16 amino acids. Between the trimmed V and J ends, which lost 4 bases and 0 bases, there was a span of 14 bases. CDR1 is LGHNA and CDR2 is YNFKEQ in the germline V gene. The V gene is TRBV4-2, the J gene TRBJ2-3; D might be TRBD1 or TRBD2, each matching 6 bases. The sequence derives from a woman in her twenties or thirties with multiple sclerosis. The sample taken for sequencing was PBMCs. CDR3 amino acids: CASSPGAKSSTDTQYF. CDR3 DNA: TGTGCCAGCAGCCCGGGGGCGAAATCTAGCACAGATACGCAGTATTTT.